The clone carrying this T cell receptor beta chain showed up just once. The table came from immunoSEQ multiplex PCR; TCRdb's copy has only in-frame clones and leaves some out. The profile shows approximately 200,000 clones, approximately 89% of them singletons. The entry originates in a study of blood T cell repertoires in COVID-19. This CDR3 contains 13 residues. Trimming took 8 bases from V and 8 from J, leaving 18 bases between them. Germline-derived CDR1 and CDR2 are LGHDT and YNNKEL (reference sequence). The chain is built from TRBV3-1 (or the pseudogene TRBV3-2) and TRBJ1-1, with D unclear. Sequenced: peripheral blood. The TCR was taken from a woman in her 30s with acute or convalescent COVID-19. CDR3 in DNA: TGTGCCAGCCATCAAGTCGGGGTCCTCGAAGCTTTCTTT. This translates into CASHQVGVLEAFF.